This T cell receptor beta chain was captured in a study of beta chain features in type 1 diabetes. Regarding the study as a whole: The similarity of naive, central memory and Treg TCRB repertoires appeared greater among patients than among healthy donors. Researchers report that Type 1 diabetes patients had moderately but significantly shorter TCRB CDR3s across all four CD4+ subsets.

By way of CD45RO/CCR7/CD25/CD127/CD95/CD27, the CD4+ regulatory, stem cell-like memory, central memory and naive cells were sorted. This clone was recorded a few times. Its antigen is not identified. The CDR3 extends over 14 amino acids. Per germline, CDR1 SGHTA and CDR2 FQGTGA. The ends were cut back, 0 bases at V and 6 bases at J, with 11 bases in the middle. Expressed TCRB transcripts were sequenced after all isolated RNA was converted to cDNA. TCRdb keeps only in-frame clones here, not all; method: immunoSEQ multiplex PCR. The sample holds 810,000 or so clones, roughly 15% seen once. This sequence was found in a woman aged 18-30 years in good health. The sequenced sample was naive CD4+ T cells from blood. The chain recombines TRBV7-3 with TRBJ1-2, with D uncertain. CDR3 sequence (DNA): TGTGCCAGCAGCTTAACGGGTATGGGCAATGGCTACACCTTC. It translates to CASSLTGMGNGYTF.